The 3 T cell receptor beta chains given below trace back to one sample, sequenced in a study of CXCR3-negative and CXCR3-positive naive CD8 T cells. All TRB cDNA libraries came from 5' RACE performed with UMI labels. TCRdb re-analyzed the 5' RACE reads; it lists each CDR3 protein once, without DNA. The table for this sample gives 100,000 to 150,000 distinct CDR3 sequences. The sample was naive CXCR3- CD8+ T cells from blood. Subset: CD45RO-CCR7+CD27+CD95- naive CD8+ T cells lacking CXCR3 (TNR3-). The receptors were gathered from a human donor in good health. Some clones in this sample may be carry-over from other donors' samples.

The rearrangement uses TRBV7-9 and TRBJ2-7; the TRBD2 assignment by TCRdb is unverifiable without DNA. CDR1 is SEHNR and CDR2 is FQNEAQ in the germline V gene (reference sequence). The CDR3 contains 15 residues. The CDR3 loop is CASSSPRGSTYEQYF.

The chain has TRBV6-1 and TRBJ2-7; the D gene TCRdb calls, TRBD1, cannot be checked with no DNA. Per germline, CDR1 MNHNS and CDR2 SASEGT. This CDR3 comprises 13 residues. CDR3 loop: CASRGSGAYEQYF.

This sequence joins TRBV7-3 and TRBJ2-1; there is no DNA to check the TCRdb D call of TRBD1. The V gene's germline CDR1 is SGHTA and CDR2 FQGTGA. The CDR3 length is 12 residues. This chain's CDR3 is CASSSTGDEQFF.